What follows describes a single TCR beta chain. The data belong to a study of blood T cell repertoires in COVID-19. Study-level background: Acute-phase and convalescent COVID-19 samples originated in the United States, Italy and Spain. The cDNA or gDNA used as material had been derived from T cells, B-cell-depleted T cells, or PBMCs.

The authors' processing: Scientists estimated how many nucleated cells there were by amplifying reference gene primers. The data were produced by immunoSEQ multiplex PCR, yet TCRdb's version contains in-frame clones alone and is incomplete. Clone size and the V and J calls come from that table; the DNA yielded D and trimming. The sample yields 400,000 to 550,000 clones, roughly 90% seen once. This TCR derives from a young woman with acute or convalescent COVID-19. Sequenced sample: peripheral blood.

CDR3 sequence (DNA): TGTGCCATACGCTCGGGAGGGAACACTGAAGCTTTCTTT. This codes for CAIRSGGNTEAFF. This chain uses TRBV27 with TRBJ1-1, with no clear D. Trimming stripped 10 bases from V and 1 base from J, with 13 bases between. CDR1 and CDR2 (germline): MNHEY, SMNVEV (reference sequence). The CDR3 runs 13 residues.